These 10 T cell receptor beta chains were all obtained from the same sample, sequenced in a study of T cell changes during pregnancy in multiple sclerosis. Assay used: immunoSEQ multiplex PCR; TCRdb lists only in-frame clones, some missing. The sample holds about 79,000 clones, 75% to 95% seen once. Sequencing was performed on CD4+ T cells from peripheral blood mononuclear cells, taken in the second trimester of pregnancy. Receptor source: a female donor with multiple sclerosis, enrolled in a pregnancy study.

The J gene is TRBJ2-7, the V gene TRBV2, with 9 bases matching TRBD1. Unmatched junction bases numbered 5, after V lost 6 bases and J lost 2 bases. The CDR3 has 14 amino acids. From germline, CDR1 is SNHLY and CDR2 FYNNEI. The CDR3 DNA sequence: TGTGCCAGCAGGAAGGGACAGGGAGCCTACGAGCAGTACTTC. Translating it yields CASRKGQGAYEQYF.

This rearrangement joins TRBV5-6 to TRBJ2-7, with 10 positions matching TRBD1. Germline assignment: CDR1 SGHDT and CDR2 YYEEEE. The CDR3 has 15 amino acids. V lost 0 bases and J lost 2; bases outside the gene matches: 2. The CDR3 protein is CASSLGGTGAYEQYF. Here the CDR3 DNA reads TGTGCCAGCAGCTTGGGGGGGACAGGGGCCTACGAGCAGTACTTC. Based on the CDR3 plus reference TRBV5-6 and TRBJ2-7, the full variable domain is DAGVTQSPTHLIKTRGQQVTLRCSPKSGHDTVSWYQQALGQGPQFIFQYYEEEERQRGNFPDRFSGHQFPNYSSELNVNALLLGDSALYLCASSLGGTGAYEQYFGPGTRLTVT.

The CDR3 loop reads CASSLHEQGQGGHEQFF. The CDR3 DNA reads TGTGCCAGCAGCCTTCACGAGCAGGGACAGGGAGGTCATGAGCAGTTCTTC. The gene calls are TRBV11-2 and TRBJ2-1; 9 bases agree with TRBD1. Per germline, CDR1 SGHAT and CDR2 FQNNGV. The CDR3 loop spans 17 amino acids. V trimming: 5 bases; J trimming: 8 bases; junction bases outside the gene matches: 16.

The rearrangement uses TRBV11-2 and TRBJ2-5; possible D gene TRBD2, 6 bases. The ends were cut back, 1 base at V and 1 base at J, with 13 bases in the middle. This CDR3 is 16 amino acids long. The V gene's germline CDR1 is SGHAT and CDR2 FQNNGV. The CDR3 here is CASSLVGGMSQETQYF. CDR3 DNA sequence: TGTGCCAGCAGCTTAGTTGGGGGGATGAGCCAAGAGACCCAGTACTTC.

The gene calls are TRBV7-9 and TRBJ2-1; 11 bases agree with TRBD2. The germline V gene has CDR1 SEHNR and CDR2 FQNEAQ (reference sequence). The CDR3 runs to 15 residues. V trimming: 3 bases; J trimming: 6 bases; junction bases outside the gene matches: 4. CDR3 sequence reads: CASSFSGGAVNEQFF. CDR3 in DNA: TGTGCCAGCAGCTTTAGCGGGGGGGCCGTCAATGAGCAGTTCTTC. Full variable domain (outside the CDR3, taken from reference TRBV7-9 and TRBJ2-1): DTGVSQNPRHKITKRGQNVTFRCDPISEHNRLYWYRQTLGQGPEFLTYFQNEAQLEKSRLLSDRFSAERPKGSFSTLEIQRTEQGDSAMYLCASSFSGGAVNEQFFGPGTRLTVL.

This clone was counted between two and nine times. V and J are TRBV27 and TRBJ1-5; 8 bases fit TRBD1. Germline-derived CDR1 and CDR2 are MNHEY and SMNVEV (reference sequence). The length of the CDR3 is 14 residues. V lost 6 bases to trimming and J lost 2 bases; unmatched junction nucleotides: 3. CDR3: CASREGQGNQPQHF. CDR3 nucleotides: TGTGCCAGCAGGGAGGGACAGGGCAATCAGCCCCAGCATTTT.

The CDR3 bases are TGTGCCAGCACCCGTACTCTGAACACCGGGGAGCTGTTTTTT. This encodes CASTRTLNTGELFF. This chain joins TRBV5-4 and TRBJ2-2; no definite D call. CDR3 length: 14 amino acids. Germline-derived CDR1 and CDR2 are SGHNT and YYREEE (reference sequence). V lost 6 bases and J lost 1, with 10 bases in between.

The chain carries TRBV7-9 and TRBJ1-1; 7 positions match TRBD1. The CDR3 length is 15 residues. Germline V lookup: CDR1 SEHNR, CDR2 FQNEAQ (reference sequence). Losses at the gene ends were 4 bases for V and 4 bases for J; bases not matched to a gene: 9. The CDR3 DNA is TGTGCCAGCAGCTCAGGTACAGGGGCGGCCACTGAAGCTTTCTTT. Protein sequence: CASSSGTGAATEAFF.

This clone was seen just once. The chain recombines TRBV11-2 with TRBJ2-7, with D perhaps TRBD2 (6 bases). The CDR3 runs 14 residues. The germline V gene has CDR1 SGHAT and CDR2 FQNNGV. The germline V and J ends were trimmed by 2 bases and 3 bases, with 11 bases remaining between them. The CDR3 DNA reads as TGTGCCAGCAGCTTAAACGGGGGATTCTACGAGCAGTACTTC. Its translation: CASSLNGGFYEQYF. Using reference TRBV11-2 and TRBJ2-7 for the parts outside the CDR3, the full variable domain is EAGVAQSPRYKIIEKRQSVAFWCNPISGHATLYWYQQILGQGPKLLIQFQNNGVVDDSQLPKDRFSAERLKGVDSTLKIQPAKLEDSAVYLCASSLNGGFYEQYFGPGTRLTVT.

The chain couples TRBV7-9 to TRBJ1-5, with TRBD1 matching over 7 bases. V shed 4 bases and J 2 bases; nucleotides not matched to a gene: 11. The CDR3 is made up of 17 amino acids. Germline CDR1 SEHNR, CDR2 FQNEAQ (reference sequence). The chain's CDR3 is CASSWAQGGSGNQPQHF. DNA for the CDR3: TGTGCCAGCAGCTGGGCTCAGGGGGGATCGGGCAATCAGCCCCAGCATTTT.